This TCR beta chain was retrieved from a study of T cells expressing NK-cell markers. For the study at large: The authors derived TCR beta repertoires from sorted CD3+CD56+NKG2C+, CD3+CD56+NKG2C- and CD3+CD56-NKG2C+ T cells. Study-wide findings and caveats: NKG2C+ dominant clonotypes from roughly 6 donors made up roughly 1.0-7.5% of CD8+ T cells.

For each CDR3 protein, TCRdb gives one entry from its re-call of the 5' RACE reads, without DNA. Its clone listing holds about 260,000 distinct CDR3 sequences. On this clonotype itself: Its specificity is unknown.

CDR1 and CDR2 (germline): MGHDK, SYGVNS. The CDR3 has 15 amino acids. J is TRBJ2-2 and V is TRBV25-1; there is no DNA to check the TCRdb D call of TRBD1. This clonotype was sampled from a woman aged 18 to 75 in good health. The sample was blood T cells: a sorted CD56 or NKG2C T cell subset, CD4+ or CD8+ T cells, or bulk PBMC T cells (not recorded which). This CDR3 reads CASRAPGMRTGELFF.